The 15 T cell receptor beta chains given below trace back to one sample, sequenced in a study of blood T cell repertoires in COVID-19. Clones were sequenced by immunoSEQ multiplex PCR, and TCRdb holds only the in-frame ones, with some missing. The sample shows 300,000 or so clones, 70% to 90% of them seen only once. The material sequenced was PBMCs or T cells enriched from blood (not recorded which). The receptors were gathered from a woman between 25 and 40 years old who had recovered from COVID-19.

The chain joins TRBV7-3 to TRBJ1-1, with no clear D. The CDR3 is 14 residues long. V was cut by 3 bases and J by 0 bases, with 8 bases left in between. CDR1 and CDR2 from the germline V gene are SGHTA and FQGTGA. In nucleotides, the CDR3 is TGTGCCAGCAGCTTTTCTGGGCTGAACACTGAAGCTTTCTTT. This encodes CASSFSGLNTEAFF.

The CDR3 sequence: CASRVDRASSYEQYF. In DNA, the CDR3 is TGTGCCAGCAGAGTGGACAGGGCTAGCTCCTACGAGCAGTACTTC. The chain uses TRBV6-5 and TRBJ2-7, with 8 bases fitting TRBD1. Germline CDR1 reads MNHEY; CDR2 reads SVGAGI. CDR3 length: 15 amino acids. Trimming removed 6 bases from V and 0 bases from J; junction bases left unmatched: 7.

This CDR3 is CASSLVGALEETQYF. CDR3 nucleotides: TGTGCCAGCAGCTTGGTTGGAGCCCTCGAGGAGACCCAGTACTTC. The chain couples TRBV5-4 to TRBJ2-5; D is undetermined. The CDR3 contains 15 residues. Germline V gives CDR1 SGHNT, CDR2 YYREEE (reference sequence). The germline V and J ends were trimmed by 0 bases and 5 bases, with 14 bases remaining between them. The full variable domain, in which reference TRBV5-4 and TRBJ2-5 provide the parts outside the CDR3, is ETGVTQSPTHLIKTRGQQVTLRCSSQSGHNTVSWYQQALGQGPQFIFQYYREEENGRGNFPPRFSGLQFPNYSSELNVNALELDDSALYLCASSLVGALEETQYFGPGTRLLVL.

The chain uses TRBV11-2 and TRBJ1-2; possible D gene TRBD1, 5 bases. Between the trimmed V and J ends, which lost 3 bases and 4 bases, there was a span of 9 bases. The CDR3 runs 13 residues. Per germline, CDR1 SGHAT and CDR2 FQNNGV. The CDR3 sequence: CASSLTASYGYTF. The DNA of the CDR3 is TGTGCCAGCAGCTTGACAGCGAGCTATGGCTACACCTTC.

The CDR3 region is CASSLGQSLAKNIQYF. CDR3 sequence (DNA): TGCGCCAGCAGCTTGGGACAGTCCCTAGCCAAAAACATTCAGTACTTC. This chain uses TRBV5-1 with TRBJ2-4; TRBD1 is a possible D gene (5 bases). V shed 0 bases and J shed 0 bases, with 10 bases lying between them. Per germline, CDR1 SGHRS and CDR2 YFSETQ. This CDR3 has 16 residues.

The chain couples TRBV6-5 to TRBJ1-2; 8 bases map to TRBD1. The CDR3 runs 14 residues. Germline CDR1 reads MNHEY; CDR2 reads SVGAGI. Trimming cost V 0 bases and J 5 bases; bases outside gene matches: 2. The CDR3 spells CASSYSRQGYGYTF. In DNA form, the CDR3 reads TGTGCCAGCAGTTACTCGCGACAGGGGTATGGCTACACCTTC.

The chain uses TRBV5-1 and TRBJ2-2, with D perhaps matching TRBD1 (5 bases). Germline CDR1 and CDR2: SGHRS and YFSETQ. Trimming pared 0 bases from V and 7 bases from J, leaving 13 bases between. The CDR3 sequence is 15 residues long. DNA for the CDR3: TGCGCCAGCAGCTTGGAAGGGGCGAGGTACGGGGAGCTGTTTTTT. It encodes CASSLEGARYGELFF. The variable domain in full, with the rest retrieved from reference TRBV5-1 and TRBJ2-2, is KAGVTQTPRYLIKTRGQQVTLSCSPISGHRSVSWYQQTPGQGLQFLFEYFSETQRNKGNFPGRFSGRQFSNSRSEMNVSTLELGDSALYLCASSLEGARYGELFFGEGSRLTVL.

V gene TRBV4-2 combines with J gene TRBJ1-1; D ambiguous. The germline CDR1 and CDR2 sequences are LGHNA and YNFKEQ. Between the trimmed V and J ends, which lost 3 bases and 1 base, there was a span of 12 bases. The length of the CDR3 is 15 residues. CDR3: CASSQSWQENTEAFF. The CDR3 nucleotides read TGTGCCAGCAGCCAGTCTTGGCAGGAGAACACTGAAGCTTTCTTT.

The chain is built from TRBV4-3 and TRBJ2-7, with D possibly TRBD2 on 6 matching bases. Germline V lookup: CDR1 LGHNA, CDR2 YSLEER. V lost 1 base and J 0 bases, leaving 10 bases between the germline ends. This CDR3 is built from 15 residues. Here the CDR3 DNA reads TGCGCCAGCAGCCAAGCGGCGGGGAGCTCCTACGAGCAGTACTTC. Protein sequence: CASSQAAGSSYEQYF.

The chain links TRBV25-1 to TRBJ1-6; unclear D gene. Trimming stripped 6 bases from V and 9 bases from J, with 18 bases between. The CDR3 covers 15 residues. Germline loops: CDR1 MGHDK, CDR2 SYGVNS. As DNA, the CDR3 is TGTGCCAGCAGGGAGAATCGGGTTTTAGGTTCACCCCTCCACTTT. It specifies CASRENRVLGSPLHF.

This chain connects TRBV10-3 to TRBJ2-6; D is perhaps TRBD1 (5 bases). The CDR3 extends over 15 amino acids. Germline CDR1 ENHRY, CDR2 SYGVKD. The V end lost 6 bases, the J end lost 0 bases, and 9 bases lay between the germline ends. Here the CDR3 reads CAISPDSSGANVLTF. The CDR3 coding sequence is TGTGCCATCAGCCCTGACAGCTCTGGGGCCAACGTCCTGACTTTC.

This chain joins TRBV7-2 and TRBJ2-1; TRBD2 might be the D (6 bases). Germline-derived CDR1 and CDR2 are SGHTA and FQGNSA. Trimming took off 3 bases at V and 2 bases at J, with 17 bases between the two ends. The CDR3 consists of 17 residues. The CDR3 sequence is CASSFPGEGRPYNEQFF. The CDR3 coding sequence is TGTGCCAGCAGCTTCCCCGGAGAAGGGAGGCCCTACAATGAGCAGTTCTTC.

The chain couples TRBV24-1 to TRBJ2-7; 7 positions match TRBD1. The V segment lost 3 bases and the J segment 0 bases; nucleotides outside the gene matches: 4. The CDR3 is made up of 15 amino acids. Germline V gene lookup returns CDR1 KGHDR and CDR2 SFDVKD. This CDR3 is CATSDVDRHSYEQYF. CDR3 nucleotides: TGTGCCACCAGTGATGTGGACAGGCACTCCTACGAGCAGTACTTC.

The rearrangement links TRBV30 to TRBJ1-3, with D possibly being TRBD1 (6 bases). Trimming removed 4 bases at V and 2 bases at J, with 6 bases between. There are 12 residues in the CDR3. The germline gives CDR1 GTSNPN, CDR2 SVGIG (reference sequence). Here the CDR3 reads CAWTGAGNTIYF. In nucleotides, the CDR3 is TGTGCCTGGACAGGGGCTGGAAACACCATATATTTT.

The chain uses TRBV19 and TRBJ1-5, with D perhaps matching TRBD1 (6 bases). CDR3 length equals 17 residues. Germline lookup yields CDR1 LNHDA and CDR2 SQIVND (reference sequence). V was clipped by 7 bases and J by 1 base, with 20 bases between them. The CDR3 reads CASKIRDTSESNQPQHF. Written as DNA, the CDR3 is TGTGCCAGTAAGATCCGGGACACATCCGAGAGCAATCAGCCCCAGCATTTT.